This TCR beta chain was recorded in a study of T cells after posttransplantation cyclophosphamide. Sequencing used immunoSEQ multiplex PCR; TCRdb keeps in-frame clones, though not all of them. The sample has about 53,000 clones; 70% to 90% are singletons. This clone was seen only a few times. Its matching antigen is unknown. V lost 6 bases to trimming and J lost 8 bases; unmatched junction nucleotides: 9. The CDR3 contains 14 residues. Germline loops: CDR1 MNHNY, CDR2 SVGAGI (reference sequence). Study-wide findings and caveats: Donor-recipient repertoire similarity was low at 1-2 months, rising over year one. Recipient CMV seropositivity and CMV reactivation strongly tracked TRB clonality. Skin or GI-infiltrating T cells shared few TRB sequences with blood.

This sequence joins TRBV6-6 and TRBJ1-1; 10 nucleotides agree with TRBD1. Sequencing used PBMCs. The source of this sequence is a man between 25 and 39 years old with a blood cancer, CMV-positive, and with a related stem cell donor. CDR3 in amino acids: CASRKRQGAEEAFF. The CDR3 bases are TGTGCCAGCAGGAAAAGACAGGGGGCCGAGGAAGCTTTCTTT.